The clone carrying this T cell receptor (beta chain) was seen a single time. These data belong to a study of technical replicates of blood from a handful of donors. This table comes from immunoSEQ multiplex PCR, and its TCRdb copy is limited to in-frame clones, with some not included. The repertoire holds about 80,000 clones, with more than 85% as singletons. Trimming removed 4 bases from V and 6 bases from J; junction bases left unmatched: 2. The CDR3 extends over 12 amino acids. This chain uses TRBV23-1 with TRBJ1-1, with 7 bases lining up with TRBD1. TRBV23-1 is sorted into the ORF group, with uncertain function. The sample comprised T cells isolated from PBMCs. The clonotype was recovered from a human donor in good health. CDR3 DNA sequence: TGCGCCAGCAGTCCAGACAGGGCTGAAGCTTTCTTT. Amino acids: CASSPDRAEAFF.